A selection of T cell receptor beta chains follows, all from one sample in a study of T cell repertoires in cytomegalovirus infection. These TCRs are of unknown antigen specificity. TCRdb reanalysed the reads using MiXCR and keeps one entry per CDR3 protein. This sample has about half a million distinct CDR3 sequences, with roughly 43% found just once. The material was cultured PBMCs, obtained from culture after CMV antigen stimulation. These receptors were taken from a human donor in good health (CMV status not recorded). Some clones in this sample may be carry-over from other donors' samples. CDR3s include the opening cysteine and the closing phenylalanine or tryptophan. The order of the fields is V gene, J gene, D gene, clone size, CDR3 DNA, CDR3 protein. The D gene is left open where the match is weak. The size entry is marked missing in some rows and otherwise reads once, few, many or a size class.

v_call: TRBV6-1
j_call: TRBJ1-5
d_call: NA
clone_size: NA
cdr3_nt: TGTGCCAGCAGTGAGGGTCCCCTGTGGGTCAATCAGCCCCAGCATTTT
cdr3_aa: CASSEGPLWVNQPQHF

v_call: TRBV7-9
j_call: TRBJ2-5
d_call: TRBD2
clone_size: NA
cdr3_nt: TGTGCCAGCAGCTGGCTAGCGGGGGCCGGCGGGACCCAGTACTTC
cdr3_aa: CASSWLAGAGGTQYF

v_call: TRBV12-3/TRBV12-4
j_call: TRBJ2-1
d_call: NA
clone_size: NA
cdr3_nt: TGTGCCAGCAGTTTAAGGGGGATGGGTGAGCAGTTCTTC
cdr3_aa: CASSLRGMGEQFF

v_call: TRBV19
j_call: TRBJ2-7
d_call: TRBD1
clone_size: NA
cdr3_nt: TGTGCCAGTAGTCCGCGGACAGGGGGCCTCTACGAGCAGTACTTC
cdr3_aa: CASSPRTGGLYEQYF

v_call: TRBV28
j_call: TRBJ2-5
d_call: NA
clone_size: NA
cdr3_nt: TGTGCCAGCAGTTTCGGATACGTTCGGGAGACCCAGTACTTC
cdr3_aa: CASSFGYVRETQYF

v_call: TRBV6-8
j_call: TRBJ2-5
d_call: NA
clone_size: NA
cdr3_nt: TGTGCCAGCGGGGATGAACAGGTTCAAGAGACCCAGTACTTC
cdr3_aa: CASGDEQVQETQYF

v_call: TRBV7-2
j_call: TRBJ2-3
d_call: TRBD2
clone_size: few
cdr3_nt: TGTGCCAGCAGCATCCCCACACCCGGGACTAGCGGGAGAGTTCGAGTTACAGATACGCAGTATTTT
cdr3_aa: CASSIPTPGTSGRVRVTDTQYF

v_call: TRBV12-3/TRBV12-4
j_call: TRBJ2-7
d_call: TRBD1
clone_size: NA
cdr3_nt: TGTGCCAGCAGGTCCCCGCGGACAGGGGGTGACTACGAGCAGTACTTC
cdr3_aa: CASRSPRTGGDYEQYF

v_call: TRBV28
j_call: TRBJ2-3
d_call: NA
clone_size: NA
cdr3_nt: TGTGCCAGCAGTCCCGTTGGCGGGGCTCACACAGATACGCAGTATTTT
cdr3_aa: CASSPVGGAHTDTQYF

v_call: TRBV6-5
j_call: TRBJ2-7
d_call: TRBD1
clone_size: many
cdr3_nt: TGTGCCAGCAGCTCGACAGGGACCTACGAGCAGTACTTC
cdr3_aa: CASSSTGTYEQYF

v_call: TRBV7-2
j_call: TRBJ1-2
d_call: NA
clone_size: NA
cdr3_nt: TGTGCCAGCACCGAACAGGGATTCAACTATGGCTACACCTTC
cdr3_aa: CASTEQGFNYGYTF

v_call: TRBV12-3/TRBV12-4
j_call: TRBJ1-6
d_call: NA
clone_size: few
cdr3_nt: TGTGCCAGCAGCAAAGATCGGGGGGATAATTCACCCCTCCACTTT
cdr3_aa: CASSKDRGDNSPLHF

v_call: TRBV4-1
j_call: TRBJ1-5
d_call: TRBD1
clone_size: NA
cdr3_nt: TGCGCCAGCAGCCAACCTAAAATCAGCAGGGGGGGTCAGCCCCAGCATTTT
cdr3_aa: CASSQPKISRGGQPQHF

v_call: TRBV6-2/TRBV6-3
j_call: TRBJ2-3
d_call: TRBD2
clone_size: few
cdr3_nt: TGTGCCAGCAGACAACTAGCGGTGGATACGCAGTATTTT
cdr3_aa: CASRQLAVDTQYF

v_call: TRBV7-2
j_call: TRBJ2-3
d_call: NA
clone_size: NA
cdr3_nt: TGTGCCAGCAGCTTAAATCAGGACTACGGTACGCAGTATTTT
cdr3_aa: CASSLNQDYGTQYF

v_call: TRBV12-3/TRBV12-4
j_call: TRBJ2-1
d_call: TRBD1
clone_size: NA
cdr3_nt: TGTGCCAGCAGTTTCAGACAGGGTGTTGAGCAGTTCTTC
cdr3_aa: CASSFRQGVEQFF

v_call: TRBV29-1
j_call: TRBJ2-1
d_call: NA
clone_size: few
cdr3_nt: TGCAGCGCGGGACTCCCTTTCGGGGAGCAGTTCTTC
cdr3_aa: CSAGLPFGEQFF

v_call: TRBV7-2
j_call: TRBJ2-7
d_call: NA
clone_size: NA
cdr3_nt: TGTGCCAGCAGCTTACGGGGAGGCCAAACCTACGAGCAGTACTTC
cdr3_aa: CASSLRGGQTYEQYF

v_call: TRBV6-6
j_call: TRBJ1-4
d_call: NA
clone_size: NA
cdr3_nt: TGTGCCAGCAGTGGGATCGGACAGGAAAAACTGTTTTTT
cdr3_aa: CASSGIGQEKLFF

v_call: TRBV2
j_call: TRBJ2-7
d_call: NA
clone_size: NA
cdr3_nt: TGTGCCAGCAGGAGGGCGTCCACCTACGAGCAGTACTTC
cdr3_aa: CASRRASTYEQYF

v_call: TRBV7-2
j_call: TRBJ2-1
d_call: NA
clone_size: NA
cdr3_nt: TGTGCCAGCAGCGCAGCATTTGCGGGGCAGCAGTTCTTC
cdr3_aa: CASSAAFAGQQFF

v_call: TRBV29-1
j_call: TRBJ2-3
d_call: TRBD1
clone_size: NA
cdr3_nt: TGCAGCGTTGAAAGGGACAGGGGGAGTTTGTATTTT
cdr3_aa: CSVERDRGSLYF

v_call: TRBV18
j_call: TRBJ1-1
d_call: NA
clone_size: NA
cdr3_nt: TGTGCCAGCTCACCCTCCCCGCACTCGGGGGGGGCTGAAGCTTTCTTT
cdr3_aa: CASSPSPHSGGAEAFF

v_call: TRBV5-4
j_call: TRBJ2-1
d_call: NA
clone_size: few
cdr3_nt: TGTGCCAGCAGCTTGGTGACAGCCCTGGGCGATGAGCAGTTCTTC
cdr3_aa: CASSLVTALGDEQFF

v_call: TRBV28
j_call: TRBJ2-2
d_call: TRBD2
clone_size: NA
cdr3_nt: TGTGCCAGCAGTTTAGGCGGGGGGGCTCCAACCCACACCGGGGAGCTGTTTTTT
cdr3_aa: CASSLGGGAPTHTGELFF

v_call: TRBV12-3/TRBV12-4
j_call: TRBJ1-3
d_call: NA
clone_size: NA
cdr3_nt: TGTGCCAGCAGTGGGATCTCTGGAAACACCATATATTTT
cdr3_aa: CASSGISGNTIYF

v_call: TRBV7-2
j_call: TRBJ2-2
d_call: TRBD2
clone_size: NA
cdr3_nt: TGTGCCAGCTACCCTAGCGGGGCACGTGCCGGGGAGCTGTTTTTT
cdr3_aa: CASYPSGARAGELFF

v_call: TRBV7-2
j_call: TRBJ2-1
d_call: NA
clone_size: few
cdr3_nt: TGTGCCAGCAGCCGAGGTACGGCAACCTACAATGAGCAGTTCTTC
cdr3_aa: CASSRGTATYNEQFF

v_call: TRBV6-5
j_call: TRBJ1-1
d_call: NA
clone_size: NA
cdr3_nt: TGTGCCAGCACCCGGGGGGTTTGGAACACTGAAGCTTTCTTT
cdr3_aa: CASTRGVWNTEAFF

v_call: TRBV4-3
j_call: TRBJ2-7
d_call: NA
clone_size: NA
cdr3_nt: TGCGCCAGCAGCCCGGGAATCCCGACGAGCTCCTACGAGCAGTACTTC
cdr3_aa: CASSPGIPTSSYEQYF

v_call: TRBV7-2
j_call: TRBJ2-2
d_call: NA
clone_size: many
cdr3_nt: TGTGCCAGCAGCTTCGACAGATACACCGGGGAGCTGTTTTTT
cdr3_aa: CASSFDRYTGELFF

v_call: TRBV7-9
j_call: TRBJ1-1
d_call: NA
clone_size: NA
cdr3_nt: TGTGCCAGCAGCCCCCAGGGCCTTATGATGAACACTGAAGCTTTCTTT
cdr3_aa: CASSPQGLMMNTEAFF

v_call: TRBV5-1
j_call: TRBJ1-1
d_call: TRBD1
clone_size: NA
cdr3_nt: TGCGCCAGCAGCTTGGATTCAGGGGGGAACACTGAAGCTTTCTTT
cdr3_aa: CASSLDSGGNTEAFF

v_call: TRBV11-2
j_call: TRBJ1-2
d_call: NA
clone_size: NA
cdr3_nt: TGTGCCAGCAGCCTGACCCACGGGGGCGATGGCTACACCTTC
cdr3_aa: CASSLTHGGDGYTF

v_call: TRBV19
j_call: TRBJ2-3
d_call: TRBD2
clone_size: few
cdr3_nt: TGTGCCAGTAGTCCAAGCGGGAGGGCCTCCCTCACAGATACGCAGTATTTT
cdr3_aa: CASSPSGRASLTDTQYF

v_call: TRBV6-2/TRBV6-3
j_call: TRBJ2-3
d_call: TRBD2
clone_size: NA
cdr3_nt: TGTGCCAGCAGAAGACTAGCGGGATCCCCGGGGACAGATACGCAGTATTTT
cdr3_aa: CASRRLAGSPGTDTQYF

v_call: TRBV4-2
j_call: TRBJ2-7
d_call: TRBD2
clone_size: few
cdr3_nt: TGTGCCAGCAGCCACCAAGCGGGAGGGGTCTCCTACGAGCAGTACTTC
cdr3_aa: CASSHQAGGVSYEQYF

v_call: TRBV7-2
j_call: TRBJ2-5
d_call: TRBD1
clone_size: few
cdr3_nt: TGTGCCAGCAGCCCACAGGGGGGACAAGAGACCCAGTACTTC
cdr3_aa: CASSPQGGQETQYF

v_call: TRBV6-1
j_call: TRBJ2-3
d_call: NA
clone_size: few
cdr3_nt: TGTGCCAGCAGTGAAAGGCGCGGAGGCACAGATACGCAGTATTTT
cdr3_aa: CASSERRGGTDTQYF

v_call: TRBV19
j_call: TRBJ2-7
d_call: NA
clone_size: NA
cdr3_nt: TGTGCCAGTAGTGCAGCAACCGAGCAGTACTTC
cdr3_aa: CASSAATEQYF

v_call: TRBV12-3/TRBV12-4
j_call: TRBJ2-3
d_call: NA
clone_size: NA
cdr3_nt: TGTGCCAGCGGGGCCGGGAGCGATACGCAGTATTTT
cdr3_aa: CASGAGSDTQYF

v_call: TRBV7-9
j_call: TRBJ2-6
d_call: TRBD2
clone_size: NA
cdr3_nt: TGTGCCAGCAGCTCCGGCTCGGGACTAGCGGGGTACTCTGGGGCCAACGTCCTGACTTTC
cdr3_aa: CASSSGSGLAGYSGANVLTF

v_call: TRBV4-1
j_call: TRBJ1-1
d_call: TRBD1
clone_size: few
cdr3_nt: TGCGCCAGCAGCGTATTATTGAAGGGGGCTGCTGAAGCTTTCTTT
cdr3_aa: CASSVLLKGAAEAFF

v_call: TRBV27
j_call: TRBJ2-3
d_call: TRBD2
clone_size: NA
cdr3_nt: TGTGCCAGCAACCAGGGCGGAGCGGGAGGGGATACGCAGTATTTT
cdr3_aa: CASNQGGAGGDTQYF

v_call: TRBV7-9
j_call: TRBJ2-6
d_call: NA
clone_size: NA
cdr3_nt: TGTGCCAGCAGCCGCTGGCAGGGAGGCTCTGGGGCCAACGTCCTGACTTTC
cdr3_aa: CASSRWQGGSGANVLTF

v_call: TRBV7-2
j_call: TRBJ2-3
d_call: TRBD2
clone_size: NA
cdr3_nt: TGTGCCAGCAGCCCGGGACTAGCGGGGGGTAAGGAAGATACGCAGTATTTT
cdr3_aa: CASSPGLAGGKEDTQYF